The rows below give T cell receptor beta chains drawn from one sample of a study of blood T cell repertoires in COVID-19. Clones were sequenced by immunoSEQ multiplex PCR, and TCRdb holds only the in-frame ones, with some missing. Of about 27,000 clones in the sample, roughly 82% were seen once. Input material: peripheral blood. The receptors were gathered from a man older than 75 with active or convalescent COVID-19. The CDR3 runs from the conserved cysteine through the conserved F or W. Each record gives: J gene, clone size, V gene, D gene, CDR3 protein, CDR3 DNA. D genes are given only for firm matches. Clone size is given for some rows only: seen once, a few or many times, or a class if the clone is expanded.

J gene: TRBJ2-7
clone size: few
V gene: TRBV29-1
D gene: .
CDR3 protein: CSVEGSRASSYEQYF
CDR3 DNA: TGCAGCGTTGAAGGAAGCAGGGCGAGCTCCTACGAGCAGTACTTC

J gene: TRBJ1-5
clone size: .
V gene: TRBV19
D gene: TRBD1
CDR3 protein: CASSLTGSYSNQPQHF
CDR3 DNA: TGTGCCAGTAGCCTGACAGGGTCCTATAGCAATCAGCCCCAGCATTTT

J gene: TRBJ2-7
clone size: .
V gene: TRBV27
D gene: .
CDR3 protein: CATKKTGTPNTYEQYF
CDR3 DNA: TGTGCCACCAAAAAAACCGGGACTCCTAACACCTACGAGCAGTACTTC

J gene: TRBJ1-5
clone size: .
V gene: TRBV20-1
D gene: .
CDR3 protein: CSASEGREDQPQHF
CDR3 DNA: TGCAGTGCTAGTGAGGGGAGGGAGGATCAGCCCCAGCATTTT

J gene: TRBJ1-1
clone size: .
V gene: TRBV2
D gene: .
CDR3 protein: CASNIRSPNTEAFF
CDR3 DNA: TGTGCCAGCAACATTCGGAGCCCGAACACTGAAGCTTTCTTT

J gene: TRBJ2-1
clone size: .
V gene: TRBV19
D gene: TRBD2
CDR3 protein: CASSPRGTSSYNEQFF
CDR3 DNA: TGTGCCAGTAGCCCGCGGGGGACTAGCTCCTACAATGAGCAGTTCTTC

J gene: TRBJ2-7
clone size: .
V gene: TRBV20-1
D gene: .
CDR3 protein: CSASSGHEQYF
CDR3 DNA: TGCAGTGCTAGCTCAGGGCACGAGCAGTACTTC

J gene: TRBJ2-7
clone size: .
V gene: TRBV14
D gene: TRBD1
CDR3 protein: CASRKRQGAYEQYF
CDR3 DNA: TGTGCCAGCAGGAAAAGGCAGGGGGCTTACGAGCAGTACTTC

J gene: TRBJ2-3
clone size: .
V gene: TRBV3-1/TRBV3-2
D gene: TRBD2
CDR3 protein: CASSRRVASGSWDTDTQYF
CDR3 DNA: TGTGCCAGCAGCCGCAGAGTGGCTAGCGGGAGTTGGGACACAGATACGCAGTATTTT

J gene: TRBJ2-3
clone size: .
V gene: TRBV7-9
D gene: TRBD2
CDR3 protein: CADSGSGSTDTQYF
CDR3 DNA: TGTGCCGACAGCGGGAGCGGTAGCACAGATACGCAGTATTTT

J gene: TRBJ2-5
clone size: .
V gene: TRBV6-1
D gene: .
CDR3 protein: CASSEAGRGRQTQYF
CDR3 DNA: TGTGCCAGCAGTGAAGCCGGGCGGGGCAGACAGACCCAGTACTTC

J gene: TRBJ1-4
clone size: .
V gene: TRBV27
D gene: TRBD1
CDR3 protein: CASRDRGPGNEKLFF
CDR3 DNA: TGTGCCAGCAGGGACAGGGGGCCTGGAAATGAAAAACTGTTTTTT

J gene: TRBJ2-7
clone size: .
V gene: TRBV19
D gene: .
CDR3 protein: CASSGGLDSYEQYF
CDR3 DNA: TGTGCCAGTAGTGGGGGACTCGATTCCTACGAGCAGTACTTC

J gene: TRBJ2-7
clone size: .
V gene: TRBV28
D gene: .
CDR3 protein: CASDSDSYEQYF
CDR3 DNA: TGTGCCAGCGATTCGGACAGCTACGAGCAGTACTTC

J gene: TRBJ2-4
clone size: .
V gene: TRBV2
D gene: .
CDR3 protein: CASSERAGGPIQYF
CDR3 DNA: TGTGCCAGCAGTGAGCGAGCCGGCGGGCCCATTCAGTACTTC

J gene: TRBJ2-1
clone size: .
V gene: TRBV7-2
D gene: TRBD1
CDR3 protein: CASSIPGQGFRNEQFF
CDR3 DNA: TGTGCCAGCAGCATACCAGGACAGGGATTTCGCAATGAGCAGTTCTTC

J gene: TRBJ2-6
clone size: .
V gene: TRBV28
D gene: .
CDR3 protein: CASSFSGTPGSGANVLTF
CDR3 DNA: TGTGCCAGCAGCTTTTCCGGGACTCCTGGATCTGGGGCCAACGTCCTGACTTTC

J gene: TRBJ1-6
clone size: few
V gene: TRBV14
D gene: .
CDR3 protein: CASSQDLRNSPLHF
CDR3 DNA: TGTGCCAGCAGCCAAGATCTGAGAAATTCACCCCTCCACTTT

J gene: TRBJ1-2
clone size: few
V gene: TRBV6-4
D gene: TRBD1
CDR3 protein: CASSGTGGEGYTF
CDR3 DNA: TGTGCCAGCAGCGGGACAGGGGGCGAAGGCTACACCTTC

J gene: TRBJ2-3
clone size: .
V gene: TRBV5-1
D gene: .
CDR3 protein: CASTPGNGGTDTQYF
CDR3 DNA: TGCGCCAGCACCCCCGGGAACGGGGGCACAGATACGCAGTATTTT

J gene: TRBJ1-5
clone size: .
V gene: TRBV7-9
D gene: .
CDR3 protein: CASSSVDQPQHF
CDR3 DNA: TGTGCCAGCAGCTCCGTAGATCAGCCCCAGCATTTT

J gene: TRBJ2-5
clone size: few
V gene: TRBV10-1
D gene: TRBD2
CDR3 protein: CASSESGGRDPQETQYF
CDR3 DNA: TGCGCCAGCAGTGAGTCGGGCGGGAGGGACCCTCAAGAGACCCAGTACTTC

J gene: TRBJ2-5
clone size: .
V gene: TRBV29-1
D gene: TRBD2
CDR3 protein: CSAVPGLVPETQYF
CDR3 DNA: TGCAGCGCTGTCCCGGGACTAGTTCCCGAGACCCAGTACTTC

J gene: TRBJ1-5
clone size: .
V gene: TRBV28
D gene: .
CDR3 protein: CASSFGGFFSNQPQHF
CDR3 DNA: TGTGCCAGCAGTTTCGGGGGATTTTTTAGCAATCAGCCCCAGCATTTT

J gene: TRBJ1-1
clone size: .
V gene: TRBV2
D gene: TRBD1
CDR3 protein: CASRNDRGLAEAFF
CDR3 DNA: TGTGCCAGCAGGAACGACAGGGGGCTCGCTGAAGCTTTCTTT

J gene: TRBJ1-2
clone size: .
V gene: TRBV5-4
D gene: TRBD1
CDR3 protein: CASSSRQGAWDGYTF
CDR3 DNA: TGTGCCAGCAGTTCCCGACAGGGGGCGTGGGATGGCTACACCTTC

J gene: TRBJ2-4
clone size: .
V gene: TRBV19
D gene: .
CDR3 protein: CASSIVGNAAKNIQYF
CDR3 DNA: TGTGCCAGTAGTATAGTCGGTAATGCAGCCAAAAACATTCAGTACTTC

J gene: TRBJ2-3
clone size: .
V gene: TRBV7-3
D gene: TRBD1
CDR3 protein: CASSLDRGTDTQYF
CDR3 DNA: TGTGCCAGCAGCTTAGACAGGGGCACAGATACGCAGTATTTT

J gene: TRBJ1-2
clone size: .
V gene: TRBV28
D gene: TRBD1
CDR3 protein: CASSLENRGGYGYTF
CDR3 DNA: TGTGCCAGCAGTTTAGAGAACAGGGGTGGCTATGGCTACACCTTC

J gene: TRBJ2-1
clone size: .
V gene: TRBV6-5
D gene: TRBD2
CDR3 protein: CASSYRLAGVYEQFF
CDR3 DNA: TGTGCCAGCAGTTACCGACTAGCGGGGGTCTATGAGCAGTTCTTC

J gene: TRBJ2-5
clone size: .
V gene: TRBV6-2/TRBV6-3
D gene: TRBD1
CDR3 protein: CASSYSALGQGALETQYF
CDR3 DNA: TGTGCCAGCAGTTACTCGGCTCTCGGACAGGGGGCGTTAGAGACCCAGTACTTC

J gene: TRBJ1-5
clone size: .
V gene: TRBV27
D gene: .
CDR3 protein: CASSSYSDNQPQHF
CDR3 DNA: TGTGCCAGCAGTTCGTACAGTGACAATCAGCCCCAGCATTTT

J gene: TRBJ1-6
clone size: few
V gene: TRBV6-1
D gene: .
CDR3 protein: CASSELPGVPLHF
CDR3 DNA: TGTGCCAGCAGTGAATTACCAGGGGTCCCCCTCCACTTT

J gene: TRBJ2-3
clone size: .
V gene: TRBV9
D gene: TRBD1
CDR3 protein: CASSVVPTGPDTQYF
CDR3 DNA: TGTGCCAGCAGCGTAGTCCCGACAGGGCCAGATACGCAGTATTTT

J gene: TRBJ1-1
clone size: .
V gene: TRBV5-8
D gene: .
CDR3 protein: CASSLGGLVNTEAFF
CDR3 DNA: TGTGCCAGCAGCCTCGGGGGGCTAGTGAACACTGAAGCTTTCTTT

J gene: TRBJ1-3
clone size: .
V gene: TRBV28
D gene: TRBD1
CDR3 protein: CASTAPGTGTGNTIYF
CDR3 DNA: TGTGCCAGCACCGCTCCAGGGACAGGGACTGGAAACACCATATATTTT

J gene: TRBJ1-2
clone size: .
V gene: TRBV27
D gene: .
CDR3 protein: CASSLSEGSGGYTF
CDR3 DNA: TGTGCCAGCAGTTTATCGGAGGGGTCGGGTGGCTACACCTTC

J gene: TRBJ1-3
clone size: .
V gene: TRBV5-1
D gene: TRBD1
CDR3 protein: CASRQGADGNTIYF
CDR3 DNA: TGCGCCAGCAGACAGGGGGCTGATGGAAACACCATATATTTT

J gene: TRBJ2-5
clone size: .
V gene: TRBV24-1
D gene: TRBD2
CDR3 protein: CATSDWSTSGGPETQYF
CDR3 DNA: TGTGCCACCAGTGATTGGTCAACTAGCGGGGGTCCGGAGACCCAGTACTTC

J gene: TRBJ1-1
clone size: .
V gene: TRBV5-1
D gene: .
CDR3 protein: CASSFGQGTEAFF
CDR3 DNA: TGCGCCAGCAGCTTTGGTCAGGGAACGGAAGCTTTCTTT

J gene: TRBJ1-1
clone size: .
V gene: TRBV18
D gene: TRBD1
CDR3 protein: CASSPGQDTEAFF
CDR3 DNA: TGTGCCAGCTCACCTGGACAGGACACTGAAGCTTTCTTT

J gene: TRBJ2-7
clone size: .
V gene: TRBV7-2
D gene: TRBD2
CDR3 protein: CASSPSRLAGDEQYF
CDR3 DNA: TGTGCCAGCAGCCCCTCCCGACTAGCGGGAGACGAGCAGTACTTC

J gene: TRBJ1-1
clone size: .
V gene: TRBV6-5
D gene: .
CDR3 protein: CASSIERGTEAFF
CDR3 DNA: TGTGCCAGCAGCATCGAACGGGGCACTGAAGCTTTCTTT

J gene: TRBJ2-7
clone size: once
V gene: TRBV7-9
D gene: .
CDR3 protein: CASSLEAGFSSYEQYF
CDR3 DNA: TGTGCCAGCAGCTTAGAGGCGGGCTTCTCCTCCTACGAGCAGTACTTC

J gene: TRBJ2-7
clone size: .
V gene: TRBV15
D gene: .
CDR3 protein: CATSRDLGQSTKKQYF
CDR3 DNA: TGTGCCACCAGCAGAGATCTAGGACAGTCTACGAAAAAGCAGTACTTC

J gene: TRBJ1-4
clone size: .
V gene: TRBV6-4
D gene: .
CDR3 protein: CASSEGGSGEKLFF
CDR3 DNA: TGTGCCAGCAGTGAAGGGGGATCGGGTGAAAAACTGTTTTTT

J gene: TRBJ1-6
clone size: few
V gene: TRBV6-1
D gene: .
CDR3 protein: CASSETSFGRPLHF
CDR3 DNA: TGTGCCAGCAGTGAAACTAGTTTTGGTCGGCCCCTCCACTTT

J gene: TRBJ1-1
clone size: .
V gene: TRBV6-5
D gene: .
CDR3 protein: CASSTRDEAFF
CDR3 DNA: TGTGCCAGCAGCACACGGGATGAAGCTTTCTTT

J gene: TRBJ2-7
clone size: .
V gene: TRBV9
D gene: TRBD1
CDR3 protein: CASSGGQGYEQYF
CDR3 DNA: TGTGCCAGCAGCGGGGGACAGGGCTACGAGCAGTACTTC

J gene: TRBJ2-7
clone size: .
V gene: TRBV5-5
D gene: .
CDR3 protein: CASSLLPQNEQYF
CDR3 DNA: TGTGCCAGCAGCCTTTTGCCCCAGAACGAGCAGTACTTC

J gene: TRBJ2-3
clone size: .
V gene: TRBV6-5
D gene: TRBD1
CDR3 protein: CASNTRDRAPDTQYF
CDR3 DNA: TGTGCCAGCAACACCCGGGACAGGGCGCCGGATACGCAGTATTTT

J gene: TRBJ1-1
clone size: medium-sized
V gene: TRBV5-4
D gene: TRBD1
CDR3 protein: CASSRDRGTEAFF
CDR3 DNA: TGTGCCAGCAGCCGGGACAGGGGCACTGAAGCTTTCTTT

J gene: TRBJ2-7
clone size: .
V gene: TRBV5-1
D gene: TRBD2
CDR3 protein: CASSLLAGTHSYEQYF
CDR3 DNA: TGCGCCAGCAGCTTACTAGCGGGGACCCACTCCTACGAGCAGTACTTC

J gene: TRBJ2-1
clone size: .
V gene: TRBV6-4
D gene: .
CDR3 protein: CASSDSKGEGRNEQFF
CDR3 DNA: TGTGCCAGCAGTGACTCAAAGGGCGAGGGTAGAAATGAGCAGTTCTTC

J gene: TRBJ2-7
clone size: .
V gene: TRBV14
D gene: TRBD1
CDR3 protein: CASSQAGQGTYEQYF
CDR3 DNA: TGTGCCAGCAGCCAAGCGGGACAGGGAACCTACGAGCAGTACTTC